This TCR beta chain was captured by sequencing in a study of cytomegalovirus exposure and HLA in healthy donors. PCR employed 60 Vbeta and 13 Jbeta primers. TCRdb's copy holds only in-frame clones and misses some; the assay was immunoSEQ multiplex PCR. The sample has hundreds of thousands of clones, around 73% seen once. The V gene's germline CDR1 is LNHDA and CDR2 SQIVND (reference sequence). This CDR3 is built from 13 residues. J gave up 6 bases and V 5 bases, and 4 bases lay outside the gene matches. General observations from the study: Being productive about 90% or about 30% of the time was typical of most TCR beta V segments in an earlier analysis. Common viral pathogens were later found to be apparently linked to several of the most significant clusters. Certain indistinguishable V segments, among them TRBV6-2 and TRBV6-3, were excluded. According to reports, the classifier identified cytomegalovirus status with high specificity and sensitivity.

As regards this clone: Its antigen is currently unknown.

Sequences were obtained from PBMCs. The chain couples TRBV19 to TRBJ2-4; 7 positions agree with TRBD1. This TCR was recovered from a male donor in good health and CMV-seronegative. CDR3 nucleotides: TGTGCCAGTAGTGCCCGACAGGGAAACATTCAGTACTTC. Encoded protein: CASSARQGNIQYF.